This T cell receptor (beta chain) was recorded in a study of response to subunit inactivated influenza vaccine. Each CDR3 protein gets one entry after TCRdb re-called the RT-PCR reads with MiXCR. The data hold about 310,000 distinct CDR3 sequences, with roughly 22% observed a single time. Whole-study findings and limits: Authors suggested each seasonal influenza vaccination recruits few new T cells.

Germline CDR1 is SGHAT and CDR2 is FQNNGV. Trimming removed 5 bases from V and 3 bases from J, with 8 bases in between. The CDR3 contains 13 residues. This clonotype was observed a few times. Its cognate antigen is unknown. The clonotype was recovered from a man aged 50 to 69 who received an inactivated influenza vaccine. This chain joins TRBV11-2 and TRBJ1-3; the D is unclear. Sequences were derived from PBMCs from blood, sampled 21 months after vaccination. The CDR3 reads CASSPGIGNTIYF. In DNA form, the CDR3 reads TGTGCCAGCAGCCCCGGGATTGGAAACACCATATATTTT.